The 15 T cell receptor beta chains given below trace back to one sample, sequenced in a study of Ad26.COV2.S vaccination and SARS-CoV-2 variants. Assay used: immunoSEQ multiplex PCR; TCRdb lists only in-frame clones, some missing. The sample carries approximately 460,000 clones, 89% recorded once. Treatment in this sample: about 20 received Ad26.COV2.S at low or high dose, single or two shots; 5 received placebo; per-sample allocation not given. The samples date from day 63 after the first vaccine or placebo injection. Sequencing was performed on peripheral blood, taken in a trial of Ad26.COV2.S vaccine versus placebo. The source of these receptors is a person between 18 and 65 years old who received the Ad26.COV2.S COVID-19 vaccine or a placebo.

This chain connects TRBV6-6 to TRBJ2-4, with D unclear. The germline CDR1 and CDR2 sequences are MNHNY and SVGAGI (reference sequence). The CDR3 consists of 15 residues. V was pared by 0 bases and J by 4 bases, with 10 bases between. The CDR3 DNA is TGTGCCAGCAGTTACTCGACCCTGGGGAAAAACATTCAGTACTTC. Translated, it gives CASSYSTLGKNIQYF.

The J gene is TRBJ1-5, the V gene TRBV7-9, with D possibly being TRBD1 (6 bases). The CDR3 has 14 residues. Germline loops: CDR1 SEHNR, CDR2 FQNEAQ (reference sequence). The ends were cut back, 2 bases at V and 5 bases at J, with 10 bases in the middle. In nucleotides, the CDR3 is TGTGCCAGCAGCTTACAGGGGCCAGATCAGCCCCAGCATTTT. It is translated as CASSLQGPDQPQHF.

In this sample, this clone turned up a few times. The chain carries TRBV19 and TRBJ1-5; tentative D call: TRBD1 (6 bases). The V gene's germline CDR1 is LNHDA and CDR2 SQIVND (reference sequence). The CDR3 totals 14 residues. Trimming took off 5 bases at V and 6 bases at J, with 14 bases between the two ends. The CDR3 nucleotides read TGTGCCAGTAGTTTACGACCAGGGGTTCAGCCCCAGCATTTT. This gives the protein CASSLRPGVQPQHF.

This chain connects TRBV7-9 to TRBJ1-2, with 7 nucleotides matching TRBD1. Germline-derived CDR1 and CDR2 are SEHNR and FQNEAQ (reference sequence). The CDR3 contains 16 residues. The ends lost 5 bases at V and 4 bases at J; junction bases unmatched: 13. The CDR3 coding sequence is TGTGCCAGCAGCCCTACTGGTGACAGGGAGGCCTATGGCTACACCTTC. The encoded protein is CASSPTGDREAYGYTF.

J is TRBJ2-1 and V is TRBV29-1; D is unresolved. The germline gives CDR1 SQVTM, CDR2 ANQGSEA. Trimming took off 5 bases at V and 0 bases at J, with 11 bases between the two ends. The CDR3 loop spans 14 amino acids. The DNA for the CDR3 is TGCAGCGTTAGAACCCCCGGCTCCTACAATGAGCAGTTCTTC. It encodes CSVRTPGSYNEQFF.

The chain uses TRBV14 and TRBJ1-4, with no clear D. The ends were cut back, 4 bases at V and 1 base at J, with 16 bases in the middle. Germline lookup yields CDR1 SGHDN and CDR2 FVKESK. This CDR3 spans 17 amino acids. The CDR3: CASSPRPRGKTNEKLFF. CDR3 bases: TGTGCCAGCAGCCCCCGCCCCCGAGGGAAAACTAATGAAAAACTGTTTTTT.

This clone is a singleton in its sample. The chain combines TRBV3-1 (or the pseudogene TRBV3-2) with TRBJ2-2; possibly TRBD2 for D (5 bases). Germline V gives CDR1 LGHDT, CDR2 YNNKEL (reference sequence). CDR3 length: 14 amino acids. The V and J ends lost 8 bases and 5 bases respectively, with 15 bases between them. This chain's CDR3 is CASLSDWRTGELFF. CDR3 coding DNA: TGTGCCAGCCTCTCGGACTGGCGGACCGGGGAGCTGTTTTTT.

V is TRBV9 and J is TRBJ2-7; unclear D gene. Trimming removed 4 bases at V and 1 base at J, with 15 bases between. Germline V gene lookup returns CDR1 SGDLS and CDR2 YYNGEE. The length of the CDR3 is 15 residues. The CDR3 nucleotides are TGTGCCAGCAGCCCTGGCTGGGGTTCTTCCTACGAGCAGTACTTC. Residues: CASSPGWGSSYEQYF.

This clone was seen only once. The genes are TRBV5-4 and TRBJ2-3, with TRBD1 matching over 8 bases. Germline-derived CDR1 and CDR2 are SGHNT and YYREEE (reference sequence). The CDR3 is made up of 17 amino acids. Trimming cost V 4 bases and J 1 base; bases outside gene matches: 11. This chain's CDR3 is CASSLLGLTGGTDTQYF. The CDR3 bases are TGTGCCAGCAGCCTCCTTGGGTTGACAGGGGGCACAGATACGCAGTATTTT.

This sequence joins TRBV5-6 and TRBJ2-6, with a tentative D call TRBD2 (5 bases). Germline V lookup: CDR1 SGHDT, CDR2 YYEEEE. CDR3 length: 15 residues. V was shortened by 0 bases and J by 1 base, with 5 bases between the two germline ends. CDR3 sequence: CASSLGTSGANVLTF. The DNA for the CDR3 is TGTGCCAGCAGCTTGGGGACTTCTGGGGCCAACGTCCTGACTTTC.

V and J are TRBV5-1 and TRBJ1-5; no reliable D call. Germline lookup yields CDR1 SGHRS and CDR2 YFSETQ. This CDR3 is built from 13 residues. With 0 bases removed from V and 5 bases from J, the gap between germline ends came to 6 bases. CDR3 sequence (DNA): TGCGCCAGCAGCTTGGCCTGGGATCAGCCCCAGCATTTT. This translates into CASSLAWDQPQHF.

The chain employs TRBV28 and TRBJ2-3; no clear D gene. The germline CDR1 and CDR2 sequences are MDHEN and SYDVKM. The V end lost 1 base, the J end lost 1 base, and 6 bases lay between the germline ends. This CDR3 contains 14 residues. The CDR3 spells CASSLFAGTDTQYF. In DNA, the CDR3 is TGTGCCAGCAGTTTATTCGCTGGCACAGATACGCAGTATTTT.

The chain links TRBV19 to TRBJ2-3, with D perhaps assigned TRBD1 or TRBD2 (6 bases each). The germline V and J ends were trimmed by 5 bases and 0 bases, with 12 bases remaining between them. The CDR3 is 15 residues long. Germline V gene data show CDR1 as LNHDA and CDR2 as SQIVND (reference sequence). The DNA for the CDR3 is TGTGCCAGTAGTCGGCGAGGGGGGAGCACAGATACGCAGTATTTT. This codes for CASSRRGGSTDTQYF.

This chain joins TRBV6-2 or TRBV6-3 and TRBJ2-5; the D gene is possibly TRBD2 (7 bases). The germline V and J ends were trimmed by 2 bases and 5 bases, with 15 bases remaining between them. The CDR3 is made up of 15 amino acids. Germline CDR1 reads MNHEY; CDR2 reads SVGEGT. The CDR3 DNA is TGTGCCAGCAGTTACCCATCGGGGGGCTCGGAGACCCAGTACTTC. Translating gives CASSYPSGGSETQYF.

The V and J genes are TRBV20-1 and TRBJ1-4, with D unresolved. V shed 3 bases and J shed 0 bases, with 14 bases lying between them. Germline loops: CDR1 DFQATT, CDR2 SNEGSKA (reference sequence). The CDR3 sequence is 16 residues long. CDR3 protein: CSASPNPGATNEKLFF. CDR3 DNA sequence: TGCAGTGCTAGTCCCAACCCTGGAGCAACTAATGAAAAACTGTTTTTT.